These 9 T cell receptor beta chains were sequenced from one sample in a study of blood T cell repertoires in COVID-19. Generated by immunoSEQ multiplex PCR, the TCRdb table keeps only in-frame clones and is missing some. The sample consists of about 160,000 clones, 93% of them appearing once. Sequenced input: peripheral blood. The receptors here all came from a woman aged 60-75 years with COVID-19, enrolled during active disease.

V is TRBV5-4 and J is TRBJ2-7, with D maybe TRBD2 (6 bases). Trimming removed 0 bases from V and 0 bases from J, with 10 bases in between. The germline V gene encodes CDR1 SGHNT and CDR2 YYREEE (reference sequence). The CDR3 loop spans 15 amino acids. The CDR3 sequence: CASSLGVGGSYEQYF. CDR3 coding DNA: TGTGCCAGCAGCTTGGGTGTGGGGGGCTCCTACGAGCAGTACTTC.

This clone was seen a handful of times. This rearrangement joins TRBV15 to TRBJ1-1, with 11 bases matching TRBD1. V was clipped by 4 bases and J by 7 bases; unmatched bases: 5. Germline V gene lookup returns CDR1 LNHNV and CDR2 YYDKDF (reference sequence). The CDR3 spans 14 residues. As DNA, the CDR3 is TGTGCCACCAGCACGGGACAGGGGGTTGATGAAGCTTTCTTT. This gives the protein CATSTGQGVDEAFF.

The chain joins TRBV13 to TRBJ1-2; possible D gene TRBD1, 5 bases. V lost 0 bases, J lost 5 bases, and 10 bases lay in between. Germline lookup yields CDR1 PRHDT and CDR2 FYEKMQ (reference sequence). This CDR3 comprises 14 residues. As DNA, the CDR3 is TGTGCCAGCAGCTTAGGCCTGACAGAATATGGCTACACCTTC. It codes for CASSLGLTEYGYTF.

V and J are TRBV5-1 and TRBJ2-7; TRBD1 matches at 11 bases. The CDR3 sequence is 16 residues long. V was pared by 0 bases and J by 3 bases, with 5 bases of the junction left unmatched. Germline CDR1 SGHRS, CDR2 YFSETQ. The CDR3 region is CASSLAGTGGGYEQYF. Written as DNA, the CDR3 is TGCGCCAGCAGCTTGGCAGGGACAGGGGGAGGCTACGAGCAGTACTTC.

The chain recombines TRBV19 with TRBJ2-2, with 8 bases aligning to TRBD2. CDR1 and CDR2 from the germline V gene are LNHDA and SQIVND (reference sequence). V shed 8 bases, J shed 6 bases, and the junction held 20 bases outside the gene matches. The CDR3 has 18 residues. The CDR3 DNA is TGTGCCAGTCGAGTTTCTGTGGGCGGGGGGCCGTTGGCCGGGGAGCTGTTTTTT. This translates into CASRVSVGGGPLAGELFF. The whole variable domain, filled in from reference TRBV19 and TRBJ2-2, reads DGGITQSPKYLFRKEGQNVTLSCEQNLNHDAMYWYRQDPGQGLRLIYYSQIVNDFQKGDIAEGYSVSREKKESFPLTVTSAQKNPTAFYLCASRVSVGGGPLAGELFFGEGSRLTVL.

The rearrangement links TRBV20-1 to TRBJ1-2; no firm D call. V lost 4 bases, J lost 7 bases, and 4 bases lay in between. The CDR3 covers 9 residues. CDR1 and CDR2 (germline): DFQATT, SNEGSKA (reference sequence). CDR3 sequence (DNA): TGCAGTGCTAATCGTGGCTACACCTTC. This codes for CSANRGYTF.

The V and J genes are TRBV5-1 and TRBJ2-1; TRBD2 agrees at 15 bases. CDR1 is SGHRS, CDR2 YFSETQ, per germline. The CDR3 sequence is 19 residues long. Trimming cost V 3 bases and J 2 bases; bases outside gene matches: 9. The DNA of the CDR3 is TGCGCCAGCAGCTACGGACTAGCGGGGGGGCTTATCACCTACAATGAGCAGTTCTTC. This sequence encodes CASSYGLAGGLITYNEQFF.

This rearrangement joins TRBV19 to TRBJ1-1; D perhaps matches TRBD1 (5 bases). CDR3 size: 12 residues. V was clipped by 2 bases and J by 4 bases, with 5 bases between them. CDR1 LNHDA and CDR2 SQIVND come from the germline V gene (reference sequence). The chain's CDR3 is CASSIQGTEAFF. The CDR3 DNA sequence: TGTGCCAGTAGTATACAGGGCACTGAAGCTTTCTTT.

This chain connects TRBV9 to TRBJ2-1; TRBD1 might be the D (6 bases). The V end was cut by 1 base, the J end by 6 bases, with 14 bases between. The CDR3 length is 15 residues. Germline lookup yields CDR1 SGDLS and CDR2 YYNGEE. This chain's CDR3 is CASSVLGRGSNEQFF. The DNA for the CDR3 is TGTGCCAGCAGCGTATTGGGCAGGGGTTCCAATGAGCAGTTCTTC.